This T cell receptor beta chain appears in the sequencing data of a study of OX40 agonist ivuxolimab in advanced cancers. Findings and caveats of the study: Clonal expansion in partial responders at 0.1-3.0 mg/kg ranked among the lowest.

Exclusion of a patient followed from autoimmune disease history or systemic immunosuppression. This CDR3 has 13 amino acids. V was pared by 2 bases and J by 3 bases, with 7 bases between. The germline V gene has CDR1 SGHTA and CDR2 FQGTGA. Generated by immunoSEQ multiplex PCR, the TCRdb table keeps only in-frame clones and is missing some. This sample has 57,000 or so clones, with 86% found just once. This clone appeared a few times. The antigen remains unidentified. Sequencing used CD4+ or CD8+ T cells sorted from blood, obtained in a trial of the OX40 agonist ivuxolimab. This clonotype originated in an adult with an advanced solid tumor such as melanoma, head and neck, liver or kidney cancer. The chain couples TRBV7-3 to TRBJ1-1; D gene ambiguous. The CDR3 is CASSLYGDTEAFF. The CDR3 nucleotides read TGTGCCAGCAGCTTATACGGGGACACTGAAGCTTTCTTT. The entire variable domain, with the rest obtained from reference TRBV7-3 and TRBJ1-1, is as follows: GAGVSQTPSNKVTEKGKYVELRCDPISGHTALYWYRQSLGQGPEFLIYFQGTGAADDSGLPNDRFFAVRPEGSVSTLKIQRTERGDSAVYLCASSLYGDTEAFFGQGTRLTVV.